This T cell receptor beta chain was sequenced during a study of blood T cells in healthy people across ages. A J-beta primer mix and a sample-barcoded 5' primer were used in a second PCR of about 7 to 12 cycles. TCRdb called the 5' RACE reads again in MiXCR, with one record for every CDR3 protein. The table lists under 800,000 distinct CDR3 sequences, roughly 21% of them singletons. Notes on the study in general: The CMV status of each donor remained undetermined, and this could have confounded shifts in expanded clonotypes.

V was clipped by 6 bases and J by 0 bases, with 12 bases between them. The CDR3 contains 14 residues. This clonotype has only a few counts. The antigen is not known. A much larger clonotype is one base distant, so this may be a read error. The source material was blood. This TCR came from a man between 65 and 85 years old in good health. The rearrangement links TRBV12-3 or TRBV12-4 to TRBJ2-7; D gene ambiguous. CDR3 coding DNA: TGTGCCAGCAGCGCAACCAGGAACTCCTACGAGCAGTACTTC. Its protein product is CASSATRNSYEQYF.